A single sample is the source of the 2 T cell receptor beta chains below, sequenced in a study of shared clonotypes between healthy human individuals. Naive-designated CD8 cells lacked CD45RO, were positively enriched for CCR7, and omitted terminally differentiated effector memory CD45RA+ cells. The assay was immunoSEQ multiplex PCR, and TCRdb's table has in-frame clones only and misses some. The sample lists some 740,000 clones, 80% to 95% occurring once. Sample: naive CD8+ T cells sorted from blood. The receptor set was obtained from a man younger than 40 in good health.

V usage is TRBV4-3 and J usage is TRBJ2-2; 14 bases line up with TRBD2. The J segment lost 4 bases and the V segment lost 1 base, leaving 5 bases of the junction unmatched. The CDR3 extends over 18 amino acids. Germline CDR1 LGHNA, CDR2 YSLEER. CDR3 region: CASSQVSTSGRATGELFF. CDR3 DNA sequence: TGCGCCAGCAGCCAAGTTTCGACTAGCGGGAGGGCCACCGGGGAGCTGTTTTTT.

V usage is TRBV2 and J usage is TRBJ2-5; D is ambiguous. This CDR3 spans 13 amino acids. Germline lookup yields CDR1 SNHLY and CDR2 FYNNEI. The V and J ends lost 3 bases and 4 bases respectively, with 9 bases between them. CDR3 sequence (DNA): TGTGCCAGCAGTGACCCCTTACTAGAGACCCAGTACTTC. It encodes CASSDPLLETQYF.